A single sample is the source of the 27 T cell receptor beta chains below, sequenced in a study of blood T cell repertoires in COVID-19. The method was immunoSEQ multiplex PCR; TCRdb's version includes in-frame clones alone and lacks a portion of them. The sample has about 400,000 clones; approximately 86% are singletons. Material: peripheral blood. These receptors were taken from a human donor in a cohort sampled during active COVID-19.

The gene calls are TRBV6-5 and TRBJ1-1, with 9 bases aligning to TRBD1. The CDR3 spans 14 residues. Looked up from germline, CDR1 is MNHEY and CDR2 is SVGAGI. The ends lost 2 bases at V and 5 bases at J; junction bases unmatched: 3. The CDR3 protein is CASSYTGTGTEAFF. The CDR3, as DNA: TGTGCCAGCAGTTACACGGGGACAGGGACTGAAGCTTTCTTT.

The genes are TRBV7-8 and TRBJ1-1, with 9 bases that match TRBD1. J gave up 4 bases and V 10 bases, and 19 bases lay outside the gene matches. Germline CDR1 is SGHVS and CDR2 is FQNEAQ. This CDR3 has 17 residues. CDR3 amino acids: CATHRDRVRVVTTEAFF. CDR3 nucleotide sequence: TGTGCCACCCATAGGGACAGGGTGAGAGTGGTGACCACTGAAGCTTTCTTT.

The CDR3 region is CASSENRGASYEQYF. CDR3 nucleotide sequence: TGTGCCAGCAGCGAGAACAGGGGGGCCTCCTACGAGCAGTACTTC. The chain links TRBV11-2 to TRBJ2-7, with 8 bases fitting TRBD1. The CDR3 loop spans 15 amino acids. Unmatched junction bases numbered 6, after V lost 5 bases and J lost 0 bases. Germline V gene sequence: CDR1 SGHAT, CDR2 FQNNGV.

The chain links TRBV5-1 to TRBJ2-1; 9 positions agree with TRBD2. The germline V gene encodes CDR1 SGHRS and CDR2 YFSETQ. The CDR3 is 15 residues long. CDR3 in DNA: TGCGATGTCTGGGTAGCGGGAGAGAGCGACAATGAGCAGTTCTTC. This sequence encodes CDVWVAGESDNEQFF. Full variable domain (missing parts from reference TRBV5-1 and TRBJ2-1): KAGVTQTPRYLIKTRGQQVTLSCSPISGHRSVSWYQQTPGQGLQFLFEYFSETQRNKGNFPGRFSGRQFSNSRSEMNVSTLELGDSALYLCDVWVAGESDNEQFFGPGTRLTVL.

This chain joins TRBV25-1 and TRBJ2-7, with TRBD2 matching over 13 bases. The trim removed 2 bases at V and 3 bases at J, leaving 4 bases unmatched. The CDR3 consists of 16 residues. CDR1 is MGHDK, CDR2 SYGVNS, per germline. This CDR3 is CASSEPGLAGYYEQYF. In DNA, the CDR3 is TGTGCCAGCAGTGAACCGGGACTAGCGGGATACTACGAGCAGTACTTC.

This chain links TRBV5-1 with TRBJ2-7, with 7 nucleotides matching TRBD2. CDR3 size: 17 residues. With V trimmed by 1 base and J by 5 bases, 15 bases remained unmatched. In germline, CDR1 is SGHRS, CDR2 YFSETQ. CDR3 sequence (DNA): TGCGCCAGCAGCTTGATGTCTCAAGCGGGATTCGTCGACGAGCAGTACTTC. The encoded protein is CASSLMSQAGFVDEQYF.

The V gene is TRBV19, the J gene TRBJ2-1; 7 bases agree with TRBD2. J was trimmed by 4 bases and V by 0 bases; bases with no gene match: 3. This CDR3 spans 15 amino acids. Germline values: CDR1 LNHDA, CDR2 SQIVND (reference sequence). The CDR3 is CASSIEGTNYNEQFF. DNA of the CDR3: TGTGCCAGTAGTATAGAGGGGACTAATTACAATGAGCAGTTCTTC.

The rearrangement uses TRBV9 and TRBJ1-5; possibly TRBD1 for D (5 bases). This CDR3 comprises 13 residues. Per the germline V gene, CDR1 is SGDLS and CDR2 is YYNGEE. The germline V and J ends were trimmed by 4 bases and 5 bases, with 10 bases remaining between them. CDR3 sequence (DNA): TGTGCCAGCAGCCAGGACACTTATCAGCCCCAGCATTTT. Residues: CASSQDTYQPQHF.

This chain uses TRBV5-5 with TRBJ2-1; 9 bases fit TRBD2. Per germline, CDR1 SGHKS and CDR2 YYEKEE (reference sequence). J gave up 6 bases and V 6 bases, and 7 bases lay outside the gene matches. The CDR3 is 14 amino acids. The CDR3 spells CASTLAGGGNEQFF. DNA for the CDR3: TGTGCCAGCACGCTTGCGGGAGGGGGCAATGAGCAGTTCTTC.

The chain uses TRBV4-1 and TRBJ2-3; 12 bases match TRBD2. CDR1 is MGHRA, CDR2 YSYEKL, per germline. V gave up 1 base and J gave up 2 bases; unmatched junction bases: 4. The CDR3 is 17 residues long. The CDR3 here is CASSQALAGGHTDTQYF. In nucleotides, the CDR3 is TGCGCCAGCAGCCAAGCCCTAGCGGGGGGGCACACAGATACGCAGTATTTT.

The chain combines TRBV11-3 with TRBJ2-3; 7 nucleotides line up with TRBD2. CDR1 and CDR2 (germline): SGHNT, YENEEA. The junction had 11 bases not matched to a gene; V was cut back by 5 bases and J by 0 bases. CDR3 length equals 17 residues. CDR3 sequence (DNA): TGTGCCAGCAGCGCACGGACGGCAGCGGGAAGCACAGATACGCAGTATTTT. Translated, it gives CASSARTAAGSTDTQYF.

The sample holds one count of this clone. The chain joins TRBV7-3 to TRBJ2-1, with a possible D match to TRBD2 (5 bases). This CDR3 spans 15 amino acids. Trimming took 5 bases from V and 3 from J, leaving 14 bases between them. In germline, CDR1 is SGHTA, CDR2 FQGTGA. For the CDR3, the DNA is TGTGCCAGCAGCCCCAACCCCGGGGACTACAATGAGCAGTTCTTC. The encoded protein is CASSPNPGDYNEQFF.

The DNA for the CDR3 is TGCAGTGCTAATGAGGGCGCTAACTATGGCTACACCTTC. As protein: CSANEGANYGYTF. The chain couples TRBV20-1 to TRBJ1-2; unclear D gene. The CDR3 contains 13 residues. Between the trimmed V and J ends, which lost 4 bases and 0 bases, there was a span of 9 bases. The germline gives CDR1 DFQATT, CDR2 SNEGSKA (reference sequence).

The table lists this clone with a count of one. The rearrangement links TRBV5-1 to TRBJ2-2, with 8 bases matching TRBD2. The trim removed 4 bases at V and 3 bases at J, leaving 8 bases unmatched. This CDR3 contains 16 residues. CDR1 and CDR2 (germline): SGHRS, YFSETQ. The CDR3 bases are TGCGCCAGCAGCCCCCAGCCGGGAGGGGACACCGGGGAGCTGTTTTTT. Amino acid sequence: CASSPQPGGDTGELFF.

This chain uses TRBV10-3 with TRBJ1-1; the match to TRBD1 covers 8 bases. The CDR3 is 13 amino acids. The J segment lost 5 bases and the V segment lost 7 bases, leaving 6 bases of the junction unmatched. Germline lookup yields CDR1 ENHRY and CDR2 SYGVKD. CDR3 amino acids: CAINPDRETEAFF. DNA for the CDR3: TGTGCCATCAACCCGGACAGGGAAACTGAAGCTTTCTTT.

This chain uses TRBV29-1 with TRBJ1-5, with D possibly being TRBD1 (6 bases). The V and J ends lost 0 bases and 1 base respectively, with 13 bases between them. Germline V gene sequence: CDR1 SQVTM, CDR2 ANQGSEA. The CDR3 sequence is 16 residues long. This chain's CDR3 is CSVEDLRRGSNQPQHF. CDR3 nucleotides: TGCAGCGTTGAAGATCTGCGCAGGGGAAGCAATCAGCCCCAGCATTTT.

V and J are TRBV11-2 and TRBJ2-5, with 10 bases that match TRBD1. V gave up 5 bases and J gave up 7 bases; unmatched junction bases: 10. This CDR3 comprises 15 residues. Germline loops: CDR1 SGHAT, CDR2 FQNNGV. The CDR3: CASSPDRGRLGTQYF. The CDR3 bases are TGTGCCAGCAGCCCCGACAGGGGGCGGTTAGGGACCCAGTACTTC.

J is TRBJ2-7 and V is TRBV18, with 7 bases lining up with TRBD2. V trimming: 2 bases; J trimming: 1 base; junction bases outside the gene matches: 5. This CDR3 contains 15 residues. Germline V gene data show CDR1 as KGHSH and CDR2 as LQKENI. The CDR3 reads CASSPTGEGSYEQYF. The CDR3 nucleotides read TGTGCCAGCTCACCAACGGGGGAGGGTTCCTACGAGCAGTACTTC.

This rearrangement joins TRBV7-6 to TRBJ1-2; 9 positions agree with TRBD1. CDR3 length: 15 amino acids. J lost 8 bases, V lost 4 bases, and 11 bases had no gene match. Germline assignment: CDR1 SGHVS and CDR2 FNYEAQ. CDR3 in DNA: TGTGCCAGCAGCTGGGGACAGGGTGAGGGGGACGGCTACACCTTC. Protein product: CASSWGQGEGDGYTF.

In the case of this clone: The junction shows a germline mismatch at one end, possibly a read error. V usage is TRBV7-6 and J usage is TRBJ2-5, with 13 positions matching TRBD2. The CDR3 has 16 residues. CDR1 is SGHVS and CDR2 is FNYEAQ in the germline V gene. The CDR3 sequence: CASSPGLAGVGETQYF. CDR3 nucleotides: TGTGCCAGCAGCCCCGGACTAGCGGGAGTAGGTGAGACCCAATACTTC.

The chain links TRBV5-1 to TRBJ2-3; D gene unclear. V was trimmed by 5 bases and J by 8 bases, leaving 15 bases between them. Germline V lookup: CDR1 SGHRS, CDR2 YFSETQ. This CDR3 region has 13 residues. CDR3 nucleotide sequence: TGCGCCAGCAGTTTGTGGGCTTCAGGTACGCAGTATTTT. It is translated as CASSLWASGTQYF.

V gene TRBV19 combines with J gene TRBJ2-7; 7 bases agree with TRBD1. V lost 7 bases to trimming and J lost 0 bases; unmatched junction nucleotides: 9. The CDR3 consists of 15 residues. Germline values: CDR1 LNHDA, CDR2 SQIVND (reference sequence). The CDR3: CASTVDRAISYEQYF. CDR3 nucleotide sequence: TGTGCCAGTACCGTCGACAGGGCCATCTCCTACGAGCAGTACTTC.

The chain is built from TRBV7-2 and TRBJ2-7; D not resolved. The germline V and J ends were trimmed by 1 base and 2 bases, with 9 bases remaining between them. Germline V gene sequence: CDR1 SGHTA, CDR2 FQGNSA. The CDR3 covers 14 residues. The CDR3 protein is CASSLVPVTYEQYF. CDR3 coding DNA: TGTGCCAGCAGCTTAGTCCCGGTGACCTACGAGCAGTACTTC.

This rearrangement joins TRBV10-1 to TRBJ2-2, with D uncertain. With 4 bases removed from V and 2 bases from J, the gap between germline ends came to 8 bases. This CDR3 region has 14 residues. Per germline, CDR1 WNHNN and CDR2 SYGVQD (reference sequence). The CDR3 loop reads CASSVDTNTGELFF. CDR3 DNA: TGCGCCAGCAGTGTTGACACTAACACCGGGGAGCTGTTTTTT.

The J gene is TRBJ1-2, the V gene TRBV11-2; 9 positions match TRBD1. Germline lookup yields CDR1 SGHAT and CDR2 FQNNGV. After removal of 2 bases from V and 1 base from J, the junction contained 5 bases not matched to a gene. This CDR3 has 16 residues. The CDR3 DNA reads TGTGCCAGCAGCTTACGGACAGGGGTCCTTAACTATGGCTACACCTTC. Amino acid sequence: CASSLRTGVLNYGYTF.

This clone occurred a few times. This rearrangement joins TRBV7-8 to TRBJ2-7, with TRBD1 as a possible D gene (5 bases). Germline V CDR1 and CDR2: SGHVS, FQNEAQ. With 1 base removed from V and 2 bases from J, the gap between germline ends came to 18 bases. The CDR3 has 17 residues. The CDR3 loop reads CASSLVVGENEAYEQYF. The DNA for the CDR3 is TGTGCCAGCAGCTTAGTTGTAGGGGAAAATGAAGCCTACGAGCAGTACTTC.

V and J are TRBV6-6 and TRBJ2-2, with TRBD1 identical over 8 bases. From germline, CDR1 is MNHNY and CDR2 SVGAGI (reference sequence). The ends lost 9 bases at V and 4 bases at J; junction bases unmatched: 10. The CDR3 totals 15 residues. CDR3 loop: CASSESGTGTGELFF. In nucleotides, the CDR3 is TGTGCCAGTAGCGAGTCCGGGACAGGCACCGGGGAGCTGTTTTTT.